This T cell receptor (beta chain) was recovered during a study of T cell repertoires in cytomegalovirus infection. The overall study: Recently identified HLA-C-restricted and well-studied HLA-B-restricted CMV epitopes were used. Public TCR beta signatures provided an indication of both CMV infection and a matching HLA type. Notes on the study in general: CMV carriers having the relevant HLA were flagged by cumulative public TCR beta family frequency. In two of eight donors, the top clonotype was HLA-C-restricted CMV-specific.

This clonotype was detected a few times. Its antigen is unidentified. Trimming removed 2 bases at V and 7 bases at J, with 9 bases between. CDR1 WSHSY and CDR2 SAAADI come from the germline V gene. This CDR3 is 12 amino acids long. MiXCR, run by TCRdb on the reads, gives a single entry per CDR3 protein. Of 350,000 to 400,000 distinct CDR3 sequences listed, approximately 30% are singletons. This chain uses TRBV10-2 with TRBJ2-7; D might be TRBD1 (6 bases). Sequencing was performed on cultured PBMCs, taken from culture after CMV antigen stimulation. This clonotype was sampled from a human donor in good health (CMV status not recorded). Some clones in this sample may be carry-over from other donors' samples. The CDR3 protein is CASSESGTEQYV. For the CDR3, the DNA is TGCGCCAGCAGTGAGAGTGGGACAGAGCAGTACGTC.